This T cell receptor (beta chain) emerged from a study of radiotherapy plus CTLA-4 blockade in lung cancer (dated by TCRdb to between 2017 and 2018). General notes on the study: Among the enrolled patients, about 19% had an objective response, and 31% reached disease control.

The CDR3 measures 13 amino acids from cysteine to phenylalanine. Just CDR3 DNA is preserved here, 39 bases in frame from base 1. A distance of 10 bases separates the germline ends of V and J, which lose 5 bases and 6 bases respectively. The germline V gene specifies MNHEY as CDR1 and SVGAGI as CDR2. Libraries were constructed by the immunoSEQ multiplex PCR assay. In TCRdb, the immuneACCESS table is reduced to in-frame sequences with V and J assigned. These tables do not hold every clone; where another copy was compared, an unresolved V gene accounts for under half, and the others remain unexplained. Here the sample has some 74,000 clones; roughly 75% occur a single time. The ten largest clones represent more than 7% of the sample. Focal radiation therapy combined with CTLA-4 blockade (ipilimumab) was tested in patients with chemo-refractory metastatic non-small-cell lung cancer. Here is what the overall study found, with its caveats: TCR clones derived from tumors expanded in peripheral blood after treatment with radiotherapy and ipilimumab. Early dynamic changes in blood T cell clones, together with increased serum interferon-beta after radiation, were reported as the strongest predictors of response.

This clone has just one count. Its antigen is not yet known. Base qualities are not at hand, and no much larger clone is one base apart. This receptor was identified in a human donor with non-small cell lung cancer who had a complete response to radiotherapy plus ipilimumab. The input for sequencing was peripheral blood, taken from a patient treated with radiotherapy plus ipilimumab. The V and J segments used are TRBV6-5 and TRBJ2-2, with no confident D gene call. The base sequence is TGTGCCAGCAGTGAATCCGGGTCCGGGGAGCTGTTTTTT. The translation is CASSESGSGELFF.